The TCR beta chain described here comes from a study of T-cell memory formation after mild COVID-19. Overall study results and limits: Shrinking CD4+ clones were chiefly CM and EM; CD8+ ones were chiefly EMRA.

The CDR3 has 13 residues. The germline gives CDR1 LNHNV, CDR2 YYDKDF (reference sequence). V lost 9 bases, J lost 6 bases, and 15 bases lay in between. TCRdb ran MiXCR on the 5' RACE reads and lists one entry per CDR3 protein. Found here are 150,000 to 200,000 distinct CDR3 sequences, over 10% of them singletons; the top ten hold 2.5% to 3.5%. Concerning this clonotype: Its antigen remains unknown.

The sequence was collected from a man between 18 and 35 years old who had mild COVID-19 (a few samples of this study predate the infection). Cell type and time point are not known. Material for sequencing was PBMCs or a T cell subset sorted from them (not recorded which). The chain combines TRBV15 with TRBJ2-4; D might be TRBD1 or TRBD2, each matching 5 bases. The CDR3 bases are TGTGCCACATGGGGCAGGGAGTCAAACATTCAGTACTTC. As protein: CATWGRESNIQYF.